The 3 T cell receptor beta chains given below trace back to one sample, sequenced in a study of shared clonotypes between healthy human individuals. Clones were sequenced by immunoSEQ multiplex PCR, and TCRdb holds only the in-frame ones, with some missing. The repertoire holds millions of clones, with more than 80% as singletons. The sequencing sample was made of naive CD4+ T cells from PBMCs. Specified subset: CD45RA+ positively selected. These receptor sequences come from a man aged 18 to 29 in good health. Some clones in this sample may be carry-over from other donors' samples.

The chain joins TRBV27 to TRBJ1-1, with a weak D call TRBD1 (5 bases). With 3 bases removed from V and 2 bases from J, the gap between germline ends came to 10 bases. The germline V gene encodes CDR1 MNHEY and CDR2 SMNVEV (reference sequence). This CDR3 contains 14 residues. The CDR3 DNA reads TGTGCCAGCAGTTTCCACGGGACCAACACTGAAGCTTTCTTT. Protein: CASSFHGTNTEAFF.

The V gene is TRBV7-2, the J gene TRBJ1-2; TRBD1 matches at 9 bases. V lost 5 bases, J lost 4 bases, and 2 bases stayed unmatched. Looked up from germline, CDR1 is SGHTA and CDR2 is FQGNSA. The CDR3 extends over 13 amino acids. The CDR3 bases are TGTGCCAGCAGCGAGGGACAGGGCTATGGCTACACCTTC. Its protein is CASSEGQGYGYTF.

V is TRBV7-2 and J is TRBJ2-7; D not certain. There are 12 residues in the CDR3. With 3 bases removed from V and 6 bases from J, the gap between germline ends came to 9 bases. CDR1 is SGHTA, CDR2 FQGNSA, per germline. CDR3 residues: CASSFSFGEQYF. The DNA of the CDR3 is TGTGCCAGCAGCTTTTCTTTCGGCGAGCAGTACTTC.